A selection of T cell receptor beta chains follows, all from one sample in a study of blood T cell repertoires in COVID-19. Produced via immunoSEQ multiplex PCR; TCRdb's table is partial and in-frame only. The sample consists of around 100,000 clones, over 75% of them appearing once. Material for sequencing was peripheral blood. These receptors were obtained from a woman in her twenties or thirties with acute or convalescent COVID-19. CDR3s include the opening cysteine and the closing phenylalanine or tryptophan. A D gene is named only where the DNA matches it firmly. Clone size is stated in some rows and not others, as once, few, many or a class when expanded.

TRBV28	TRBJ1-5	NA	NA	CASSRTRGGVNQPQHF	TGTGCCAGCAGTCGAACCCGGGGTGGCGTCAATCAGCCCCAGCATTTT
TRBV2	TRBJ2-3	NA	NA	CASADDRYTDTQYF	TGTGCCAGCGCGGACGACAGGTACACAGATACGCAGTATTTT
TRBV5-6	TRBJ1-6	NA	NA	CASSSDTLNSPLHF	TGTGCCAGCAGCTCGGACACACTCAATTCACCCCTCCACTTT
TRBV18	TRBJ1-6	NA	NA	CASSPKDRGMGSPLHF	TGTGCCAGCTCACCAAAGGATAGAGGGATGGGTTCACCCCTCCACTTT
TRBV28	TRBJ1-4	NA	NA	CASSFGGANEKLFF	TGTGCCAGCAGTTTCGGGGGGGCTAATGAAAAACTGTTTTTT
TRBV10-3	TRBJ2-3	NA	NA	CAISEAGTDTQYF	TGTGCCATCAGTGAGGCGGGCACAGATACGCAGTATTTT
TRBV9	TRBJ1-6	TRBD1	NA	CASSVPVDRGLMGSPLHF	TGTGCCAGCAGCGTACCGGTGGACAGGGGTCTAATGGGGTCACCCCTCCACTTT
TRBV29-1	TRBJ2-3	NA	NA	CSVEGATDTQYF	TGCAGCGTTGAGGGGGCCACAGATACGCAGTATTTT
TRBV10-1	TRBJ2-2	NA	NA	CASSEASIPGELFF	TGCGCCAGCAGTGAGGCCAGTATCCCCGGGGAGCTGTTTTTT
TRBV5-1	TRBJ1-2	TRBD1	NA	CASGPWDRGYGYTF	TGCGCCAGCGGACCCTGGGACAGGGGCTATGGCTACACCTTC
TRBV30	TRBJ2-3	TRBD2	once	CAWSGGSGGLGDTQYF	TGTGCCTGGAGTGGGGGTAGCGGGGGACTAGGAGATACGCAGTATTTT
TRBV5-1	TRBJ2-1	TRBD1	NA	CASSSLTGSSYNEQFF	TGCGCCAGCAGCAGCCTGACAGGGAGCTCCTACAATGAGCAGTTCTTC
TRBV19	TRBJ1-2	NA	NA	CASSQDSLYYGYTF	TGTGCCAGTAGCCAGGACAGCCTGTACTATGGCTACACCTTC
TRBV2	TRBJ1-2	NA	many	CASSASEDYGYTF	TGTGCCAGCAGTGCCTCGGAGGACTATGGCTACACCTTC
TRBV5-1	TRBJ2-1	TRBD1	NA	CASSPLGDRAYVEQFF	TGCGCCAGCAGCCCCTTAGGGGACAGGGCCTATGTTGAGCAGTTCTTC
TRBV10-3	TRBJ1-1	NA	NA	CAINSERQSAAFF	TGTGCCATTAATTCTGAGAGACAGTCGGCAGCTTTCTTT
TRBV5-1	TRBJ2-1	NA	NA	CASSLLPGTPNEQFF	TGCGCCAGCAGTCTACTGCCCGGGACTCCGAATGAGCAGTTCTTC
TRBV4-2	TRBJ1-2	NA	NA	CASSQEIGGGYTF	TGTGCCAGCAGCCAAGAGATCGGGGGTGGCTACACCTTC
TRBV27	TRBJ2-1	NA	NA	CASRSFYNEQFF	TGTGCCAGCAGGTCCTTTTACAATGAGCAGTTCTTC
TRBV6-5	TRBJ2-3	NA	NA	CASSPTGLYTDTQYF	TGTGCCAGCAGTCCCACAGGATTATACACAGATACGCAGTATTTT
TRBV19	TRBJ2-3	TRBD1	NA	CASSWGQLTDTQYF	TGTGCCAGTTCGTGGGGACAGCTCACAGATACGCAGTATTTT
TRBV6-4	TRBJ2-3	TRBD1	once	CASSEGQYSTDTQYF	TGTGCCAGCAGCGAGGGACAGTACTCCACAGATACGCAGTATTTT
TRBV6-5	TRBJ1-1	TRBD1	NA	CASSGQGELF	TGTGCCAGCAGCGGACAGGGAGAGCTCTTT
TRBV11-3	TRBJ1-1	TRBD1	NA	CASSLDSGQAQEAFF	TGTGCCAGCAGCTTAGATAGTGGACAGGCTCAAGAAGCTTTCTTT
TRBV27	TRBJ1-1	NA	NA	CASSLGRVTEAFF	TGTGCCAGCAGTTTGGGGAGGGTGACTGAAGCTTTCTTT
TRBV2	TRBJ2-2	NA	once	CASSEVGVRRDTGELFF	TGTGCCAGCAGTGAAGTTGGGGTCCGGCGGGACACCGGGGAGCTGTTTTTT
TRBV4-1	TRBJ1-6	TRBD1	NA	CASSQEGNRGTSPLHF	TGCGCCAGCAGCCAAGAAGGGAACAGGGGAACTTCACCCCTCCACTTT
TRBV15	TRBJ2-2	NA	NA	CATLVNTGELFF	TGTGCCACCCTCGTGAACACCGGGGAGCTGTTTTTT
TRBV11-3	TRBJ2-7	TRBD1	NA	CASSLEGQGHYEQYF	TGTGCCAGCAGCTTAGAGGGACAGGGACACTACGAGCAGTACTTC
TRBV10-2	TRBJ2-7	TRBD2	NA	CASSSWGGYEQYF	TGCGCCAGCAGTTCCTGGGGGGGTTACGAGCAGTACTTC
TRBV4-2	TRBJ2-1	NA	NA	CASSQDAIEGGTEQFF	TGTGCCAGCAGCCAAGATGCCATCGAGGGAGGAACCGAGCAGTTCTTC
TRBV28	TRBJ2-7	NA	NA	CASSLGVGRGVGYEQYF	TGTGCCAGCAGCCTAGGGGTCGGCAGGGGGGTGGGATACGAGCAGTACTTC
TRBV7-8	TRBJ1-6	NA	NA	CASSLQGSYNSPLHF	TGTGCCAGCAGCTTACAGGGTTCCTATAATTCACCCCTCCACTTT
TRBV6-5	TRBJ1-2	NA	NA	CASSYSGTVIAGYTF	TGTGCCAGCAGTTACTCCGGGACTGTCATCGCGGGCTACACCTTC
TRBV20-1	TRBJ1-4	NA	once	CSATSEKLFF	TGCAGTGCTACCTCTGAAAAACTGTTTTTT
TRBV5-1	TRBJ1-1	NA	once	CASSGGGSNTEAFF	TGCGCCAGCAGTGGTGGGGGGTCTAACACTGAAGCTTTCTTT
TRBV23-1	TRBJ2-7	NA	NA	CASSQWRKVRHEQYF	TGCGCCAGCAGTCAATGGCGCAAGGTCAGGCACGAGCAGTACTTC
TRBV3-1/TRBV3-2	TRBJ1-5	NA	NA	CASSQSYSEPLGEPQHF	TGTGCCAGCAGCCAAAGTTATTCGGAACCCCTCGGGGAGCCCCAGCATTTT
TRBV7-8	TRBJ1-6	TRBD1	few	CASSFLGQGDSPLHF	TGTGCCAGCAGCTTCCTTGGACAGGGCGATTCACCCCTCCACTTT
TRBV2	TRBJ2-3	NA	NA	CASSRNRASTDTQYF	TGTGCCAGCAGTCGAAACAGAGCCAGCACAGATACGCAGTATTTT
TRBV6-2/TRBV6-3	TRBJ2-2	TRBD1	few	CASSPTHTGVGTGELFF	TGTGCCAGCAGCCCTACTCATACAGGGGTAGGCACCGGGGAGCTGTTTTTT
TRBV7-3	TRBJ2-3	TRBD2	NA	CASSRGTSETDTQYF	TGTGCCAGCAGCCGAGGGACTAGCGAGACAGATACGCAGTATTTT
TRBV11-2	TRBJ2-3	TRBD2	once	CASSFSGGGVDTQYF	TGTGCCAGCAGCTTCTCTGGCGGGGGGGTAGATACGCAGTATTTT
TRBV2	TRBJ2-2	TRBD2	NA	CASSEVPPGRDTGELFF	TGTGCCAGCAGTGAGGTCCCCCCTGGGAGGGACACCGGGGAGCTGTTTTTT
TRBV9	TRBJ2-3	TRBD2	NA	CASSPGTGTSGGDTQYF	TGTGCCAGCAGCCCAGGAACCGGGACTAGCGGGGGAGATACGCAGTATTTT
TRBV5-1	TRBJ1-2	NA	NA	CASSPKQELYGYTF	TGCGCCAGCAGCCCTAAACAGGAGCTCTATGGCTACACCTTC
TRBV5-1	TRBJ1-4	NA	few	CASSLEGVWNEKLFF	TGCGCCAGCAGCTTGGAGGGGGTGTGGAATGAAAAACTGTTTTTT
TRBV3-1/TRBV3-2	TRBJ1-2	NA	NA	CASSQGGRDGYTF	TGTGCCAGCAGCCAAGGAGGGCGGGATGGCTACACCTTC
TRBV10-3	TRBJ1-1	TRBD1	NA	CAISGTANTEAFF	TGTGCCATCAGCGGGACAGCGAACACTGAAGCTTTCTTT
TRBV15	TRBJ1-6	TRBD1	once	CATSRDVVGQGNSPLHF	TGTGCCACCAGCAGAGATGTAGTCGGACAGGGTAATTCACCCCTCCACTTT
TRBV6-5	TRBJ2-7	TRBD1	few	CASSYSRDSSYEQYF	TGTGCCAGCAGTTACTCGAGGGACAGTTCCTACGAGCAGTACTTC
TRBV7-9	TRBJ1-2	TRBD1	NA	CASSSGTGGFGGYTF	TGTGCCAGCAGCTCGGGGACAGGGGGTTTCGGTGGCTACACCTTC
TRBV9	TRBJ2-1	TRBD2	NA	CASSDTSGGRWNEQFF	TGTGCCAGCAGCGATACTAGCGGGGGCAGGTGGAATGAGCAGTTCTTC
TRBV2	TRBJ1-6	NA	NA	CASSEGRRDSPLHF	TGTGCCAGCAGTGAAGGACGGAGGGATTCACCCCTCCACTTT
TRBV4-1	TRBJ1-3	NA	NA	CASSQGPGNTIYF	TGCGCCAGCAGCCAAGGGCCTGGAAACACCATATATTTT
TRBV7-2	TRBJ1-2	TRBD1	NA	CASSHRDRVYGYTF	TGTGCCAGCAGCCACCGGGACAGGGTTTATGGCTACACCTTC
TRBV20-1	TRBJ2-7	NA	NA	CRVKQGYEQYF	TGCAGGGTAAAACAGGGCTACGAGCAGTACTTC
TRBV19	TRBJ1-2	NA	once	CASSTSAVGYGYTF	TGTGCCAGTAGTACATCGGCGGTTGGCTATGGCTACACCTTC
TRBV2	TRBJ2-7	NA	once	CASRPGAYEQYF	TGTGCCAGCCGGCCAGGGGCCTACGAGCAGTACTTC
TRBV9	TRBJ1-4	TRBD1	NA	CASSVGDSGEKLFF	TGTGCCAGCAGCGTAGGGGACAGTGGGGAAAAACTGTTTTTT